These T cell receptor beta chains were read from a single sample in a study of blood T cell repertoires in COVID-19. Data came from immunoSEQ multiplex PCR; TCRdb stores just in-frame clones and leaves some out. The sample includes some 270,000 clones, 80% to 90% seen only once; the top ten take approximately 4.2%. Sequencing was carried out using PBMCs or T cells enriched from blood (not recorded which). The receptors were gathered from a woman in her 30s who had recovered from COVID-19. The CDR3 runs from the conserved cysteine through the conserved F or W. Each record gives: clone size, J gene, V gene, D gene, CDR3 protein, CDR3 DNA. A D gene is named only where the DNA matches it firmly. For some rows the clone size is stated as once, few or many, or as a class when expanded; others skip it.

clone_size: .
j_call: TRBJ2-1
v_call: TRBV27
d_call: TRBD2
cdr3_aa: CASPGLARNNEQFF
cdr3_nt: TGTGCCAGCCCCGGACTAGCGCGGAACAATGAGCAGTTCTTC

clone_size: .
j_call: TRBJ1-2
v_call: TRBV19
d_call: .
cdr3_aa: CASSILRGGYTF
cdr3_nt: TGTGCCAGTAGTATTTTAAGGGGTGGCTACACCTTC

clone_size: .
j_call: TRBJ2-1
v_call: TRBV20-1
d_call: TRBD2
cdr3_aa: CSASPGLADYNEQFF
cdr3_nt: TGCAGTGCTAGTCCGGGACTAGCCGACTACAATGAGCAGTTCTTC

clone_size: once
j_call: TRBJ1-2
v_call: TRBV4-1
d_call: .
cdr3_aa: CASSQVSLGRTNYGYTF
cdr3_nt: TGCGCCAGCAGCCAAGTAAGCTTGGGCAGAACTAACTATGGCTACACCTTC

clone_size: .
j_call: TRBJ2-3
v_call: TRBV24-1
d_call: TRBD2
cdr3_aa: CATSEPSGATDTQYF
cdr3_nt: TGTGCCACCAGTGAACCTAGCGGGGCCACAGATACGCAGTATTTT

clone_size: .
j_call: TRBJ2-5
v_call: TRBV18
d_call: .
cdr3_aa: CASSPQLDSQETQYF
cdr3_nt: TGTGCCAGCTCACCACAGTTGGACAGCCAAGAGACCCAGTACTTC

clone_size: .
j_call: TRBJ1-5
v_call: TRBV3-1/TRBV3-2
d_call: TRBD1
cdr3_aa: CASSQGDREVQPQHF
cdr3_nt: TGTGCCAGCAGCCAAGGAGACAGGGAGGTTCAGCCCCAGCATTTT

clone_size: .
j_call: TRBJ2-2
v_call: TRBV10-1
d_call: .
cdr3_aa: CASRGTGSMELFF
cdr3_nt: TGCGCCAGCAGGGGTACAGGGTCGATGGAGCTGTTTTTT

clone_size: .
j_call: TRBJ1-2
v_call: TRBV3-1/TRBV3-2
d_call: TRBD1
cdr3_aa: CASSQDFLRDRGYGYTF
cdr3_nt: TGTGCCAGCAGCCAAGATTTTCTTAGGGACAGGGGCTATGGCTACACCTTC

clone_size: .
j_call: TRBJ2-7
v_call: TRBV15
d_call: TRBD1
cdr3_aa: CATSRVTGGYEQYF
cdr3_nt: TGTGCCACCAGCAGAGTTACAGGGGGCTACGAGCAGTACTTC

clone_size: .
j_call: TRBJ2-3
v_call: TRBV7-2
d_call: TRBD2
cdr3_aa: CASSWGLAGADTQYF
cdr3_nt: TGTGCCAGCAGCTGGGGACTAGCGGGGGCGGATACGCAGTATTTT

clone_size: .
j_call: TRBJ1-2
v_call: TRBV30
d_call: TRBD1
cdr3_aa: CAWSEGQGGYGYTF
cdr3_nt: TGTGCCTGGAGTGAGGGACAGGGGGGCTATGGCTACACCTTC

clone_size: .
j_call: TRBJ2-1
v_call: TRBV10-3
d_call: .
cdr3_aa: CAISGPGQPPSTYNEQFF
cdr3_nt: TGTGCCATCAGTGGTCCCGGACAGCCTCCAAGCACCTACAATGAGCAGTTCTTC

clone_size: .
j_call: TRBJ1-2
v_call: TRBV7-3
d_call: TRBD1
cdr3_aa: CASSDSFAQGHTF
cdr3_nt: TGTGCCAGCAGCGATAGCTTCGCACAGGGGCACACCTTC

clone_size: .
j_call: TRBJ2-5
v_call: TRBV2
d_call: TRBD2
cdr3_aa: CASSEGGLGQETQYF
cdr3_nt: TGTGCCAGCAGTGAAGGGGGACTAGGCCAAGAGACCCAGTACTTC

clone_size: .
j_call: TRBJ2-3
v_call: TRBV7-9
d_call: .
cdr3_aa: CASSLSYAVTRSTDTQYF
cdr3_nt: TGTGCCAGCAGCTTATCCTACGCGGTCACAAGGAGCACAGATACGCAGTATTTT

clone_size: .
j_call: TRBJ1-2
v_call: TRBV18
d_call: TRBD1
cdr3_aa: CASSPPTGERGYTF
cdr3_nt: TGTGCCAGCTCACCTCCAACAGGGGAGCGTGGCTACACCTTC

clone_size: .
j_call: TRBJ2-2
v_call: TRBV4-2
d_call: .
cdr3_aa: CASSPPGDANTGELFF
cdr3_nt: TGTGCCAGCAGCCCGCCCGGAGATGCGAACACCGGGGAGCTGTTTTTT

clone_size: .
j_call: TRBJ2-7
v_call: TRBV28
d_call: .
cdr3_aa: CASSLFRAGGSYEQYF
cdr3_nt: TGTGCCAGCAGTTTATTTAGGGCAGGGGGGTCCTACGAGCAGTACTTC

clone_size: once
j_call: TRBJ2-3
v_call: TRBV3-1/TRBV3-2
d_call: .
cdr3_aa: CASSQERVTDTQYF
cdr3_nt: TGTGCCAGCAGCCAAGAGCGAGTCACAGATACGCAGTATTTT

clone_size: .
j_call: TRBJ2-1
v_call: TRBV7-3
d_call: TRBD2
cdr3_aa: CASSRRSGGEQFF
cdr3_nt: TGTGCCAGCAGCCGGAGGTCGGGGGGTGAGCAGTTCTTC

clone_size: .
j_call: TRBJ2-5
v_call: TRBV3-1/TRBV3-2
d_call: TRBD2
cdr3_aa: CASSLKGLAKETQYF
cdr3_nt: TGTGCCAGCAGCCTGAAGGGACTAGCGAAAGAGACCCAGTACTTC

clone_size: .
j_call: TRBJ2-1
v_call: TRBV19
d_call: .
cdr3_aa: CASNGALHDEQFF
cdr3_nt: TGTGCCAGTAATGGGGCCCTACACGATGAGCAGTTCTTC

clone_size: .
j_call: TRBJ1-2
v_call: TRBV10-3
d_call: TRBD1
cdr3_aa: CAISESRDRVKQGYGYTF
cdr3_nt: TGTGCCATCAGTGAGTCTAGGGACAGGGTGAAGCAGGGGTATGGCTACACCTTC

clone_size: .
j_call: TRBJ2-1
v_call: TRBV19
d_call: .
cdr3_aa: CASTTLRTGSYNEQFF
cdr3_nt: TGTGCCAGTACCACCCTCCGTACAGGGTCGTACAATGAGCAGTTCTTC

clone_size: .
j_call: TRBJ1-1
v_call: TRBV27
d_call: .
cdr3_aa: CASSSRQTNTEAFF
cdr3_nt: TGTGCCAGCAGTTCGAGGCAGACTAACACTGAAGCTTTCTTT

clone_size: .
j_call: TRBJ2-3
v_call: TRBV7-2
d_call: .
cdr3_aa: CASSDLRQTLTDTQYF
cdr3_nt: TGTGCCAGCAGCGACCTCAGACAGACACTCACAGATACGCAGTATTTT

clone_size: .
j_call: TRBJ1-2
v_call: TRBV11-2
d_call: TRBD1
cdr3_aa: CASSFGQGLFYGYTF
cdr3_nt: TGTGCCAGCAGCTTCGGACAGGGGCTTTTCTATGGCTACACCTTC

clone_size: .
j_call: TRBJ2-7
v_call: TRBV7-6
d_call: TRBD2
cdr3_aa: CASSFLAGGPYEQYF
cdr3_nt: TGTGCCAGCAGCTTTCTAGCGGGAGGGCCGTACGAGCAGTACTTC

clone_size: .
j_call: TRBJ1-1
v_call: TRBV28
d_call: .
cdr3_aa: CASSLTNGDTEAFF
cdr3_nt: TGTGCCAGCAGTTTAACTAACGGTGACACTGAAGCTTTCTTT

clone_size: once
j_call: TRBJ2-7
v_call: TRBV6-5
d_call: .
cdr3_aa: CASSIRRARDEQYF
cdr3_nt: TGTGCCAGCAGTATTAGGCGGGCAAGAGACGAGCAGTACTTC

clone_size: .
j_call: TRBJ1-6
v_call: TRBV5-6
d_call: TRBD1
cdr3_aa: CASSFGQGGSPLHF
cdr3_nt: TGTGCCAGCAGCTTCGGACAGGGGGGTTCACCCCTCCACTTT

clone_size: .
j_call: TRBJ2-3
v_call: TRBV5-4
d_call: .
cdr3_aa: CASSLTSRSTDTQYF
cdr3_nt: TGTGCCAGCAGTCTTACTAGTAGGAGCACAGATACGCAGTATTTT

clone_size: .
j_call: TRBJ2-1
v_call: TRBV7-2
d_call: TRBD2
cdr3_aa: CASRKLAGPNEQFF
cdr3_nt: TGTGCCAGCAGAAAACTAGCGGGGCCCAATGAGCAGTTCTTC

clone_size: .
j_call: TRBJ1-1
v_call: TRBV7-2
d_call: .
cdr3_aa: CASSLYPRGNTEAFF
cdr3_nt: TGTGCCAGCAGCTTATACCCTCGGGGGAACACTGAAGCTTTCTTT

clone_size: .
j_call: TRBJ2-1
v_call: TRBV28
d_call: .
cdr3_aa: CASSLGSQLNNEQFF
cdr3_nt: TGTGCCAGCAGTTTAGGGAGTCAGTTAAACAATGAGCAGTTCTTC

clone_size: .
j_call: TRBJ2-3
v_call: TRBV28
d_call: TRBD2
cdr3_aa: CASSVRGGRGTDTQYF
cdr3_nt: TGTGCCAGCAGTGTACGGGGGGGCCGGGGCACAGATACGCAGTATTTT

clone_size: .
j_call: TRBJ2-1
v_call: TRBV5-4
d_call: .
cdr3_aa: CASSSSDNEQFF
cdr3_nt: TGTGCCAGCAGCTCCTCAGACAATGAGCAGTTCTTC

clone_size: once
j_call: TRBJ2-1
v_call: TRBV29-1
d_call: .
cdr3_aa: CSVGRLGPYNEQFF
cdr3_nt: TGCAGCGTTGGTCGCCTAGGTCCCTACAATGAGCAGTTCTTC

clone_size: once
j_call: TRBJ1-5
v_call: TRBV11-3
d_call: .
cdr3_aa: CASSPRQGNQPQHF
cdr3_nt: TGTGCCAGCAGCCCCCGACAGGGCAATCAGCCCCAGCATTTT

clone_size: .
j_call: TRBJ2-7
v_call: TRBV7-8
d_call: .
cdr3_aa: CASSFRISSYEQYF
cdr3_nt: TGTGCCAGCAGCTTCAGGATATCTTCCTACGAGCAGTACTTC

clone_size: .
j_call: TRBJ2-7
v_call: TRBV28
d_call: .
cdr3_aa: CASRGLYEQYF
cdr3_nt: TGTGCCAGCCGGGGTCTCTACGAGCAGTACTTC

clone_size: .
j_call: TRBJ2-7
v_call: TRBV24-1
d_call: .
cdr3_aa: CATSDRQGGEQYF
cdr3_nt: TGTGCCACCAGTGATCGACAGGGAGGCGAGCAGTACTTC

clone_size: .
j_call: TRBJ1-2
v_call: TRBV29-1
d_call: TRBD1
cdr3_aa: CSAHRGIYGYTF
cdr3_nt: TGCAGCGCCCACAGGGGAATATATGGCTACACCTTC

clone_size: .
j_call: TRBJ2-1
v_call: TRBV5-4
d_call: .
cdr3_aa: CASSSRWGPYNEQFF
cdr3_nt: TGTGCCAGCAGCTCCCGATGGGGGCCCTACAATGAGCAGTTCTTC